The 30 T cell receptor beta chains in this list originate from one sample, sequenced in a study of beta chain features in type 1 diabetes. Expressed TCRB transcripts were sequenced because the isolated RNA had all been reverse transcribed beforehand. Assay: immunoSEQ multiplex PCR; the TCRdb copy retains only in-frame clones and omits some. The sample includes 150,000 or so clones, under 60% of them seen just once. Sequencing was carried out using Tregs from blood. These receptor sequences come from a man younger than 35 in good health.

The chain has TRBV7-2 and TRBJ1-2; TRBD1 might be the D (6 bases). V lost 5 bases, J lost 2 bases, and 15 bases lay in between. CDR3 length: 15 amino acids. From germline, CDR1 is SGHTA and CDR2 FQGNSA. The CDR3 region has the DNA TGTGCCAGCAGCCCCGTGGGGGGGCGAAACTATGGCTACACCTTC. Translated, it gives CASSPVGGRNYGYTF.

This chain joins TRBV28 and TRBJ2-5; maybe TRBD2 (5 bases). Gene TRBJ2-7 matches the end of the DNA better, so the J call may be wrong. CDR1 and CDR2 (germline): MDHEN, SYDVKM. CDR3 length equals 14 residues. CDR3 protein: CASSPSSHPYEQYF. The CDR3 DNA is TGTGCCAGCAGCCCCTCTAGCCACCCCTACGAGCAGTACTTC.

This clone was detected only a few times. The V and J genes are TRBV4-2 and TRBJ2-7, with 7 bases fitting TRBD1. Per germline, CDR1 LGHNA and CDR2 YNFKEQ. The CDR3 extends over 17 amino acids. The V gene end was trimmed by 4 bases and the J gene end by 0 bases; junction bases not matched to a gene: 12. The CDR3 region is CASSRGTDPRSSYEQYF. The CDR3 nucleotides read TGTGCCAGCAGCCGAGGGACAGATCCAAGGAGCTCCTACGAGCAGTACTTC.

This chain uses TRBV5-4 with TRBJ2-1; 9 positions agree with TRBD2. V was clipped by 3 bases and J by 8 bases; unmatched bases: 6. The CDR3 covers 14 residues. CDR1 is SGHNT, CDR2 YYREEE, per germline (reference sequence). The CDR3 nucleotides are TGTGCCAGCAGCTCGGGACTAGCTATGGATGAGCAGTTCTTC. Translated, it gives CASSSGLAMDEQFF.

J is TRBJ1-2 and V is TRBV19, with D hard to call. The length of the CDR3 is 13 residues. Germline V CDR1 and CDR2: LNHDA, SQIVND (reference sequence). V was cut by 10 bases and J by 13 bases, with 25 bases left in between. CDR3 DNA: TGTGCCACCCTAGGACCGGGATTTATTTGGCCCACCTTC. This gives the protein CATLGPGFIWPTF.

This clone was seen a few times. The chain uses TRBV28 and TRBJ2-2, with 8 bases that match TRBD1. V lost 4 bases and J lost 7; bases outside the gene matches: 8. The germline V gene encodes CDR1 MDHEN and CDR2 SYDVKM. The CDR3 runs to 15 residues. CDR3 sequence: CASSSTGVYGGELFF. The CDR3 region has the DNA TGTGCCAGCAGTTCGACAGGGGTGTATGGCGGGGAGCTGTTTTTT.

The rearrangement links TRBV7-8 to TRBJ2-1, with TRBD2 matching 10 bases. The CDR3 extends over 19 amino acids. From germline, CDR1 is SGHVS and CDR2 FQNEAQ. The V gene end was trimmed by 0 bases and the J gene end by 4 bases; junction bases not matched to a gene: 12. CDR3 residues: CASSLARTRTSGKYNEQFF. Written as DNA, the CDR3 is TGTGCCAGCAGCTTAGCGCGTACTCGGACTAGCGGTAAATACAATGAGCAGTTCTTC.

This clone was observed a single time. CDR3 sequence reads: CAWTPGLAGHEQFF. The CDR3 DNA reads as TGTGCCTGGACCCCCGGACTAGCGGGGCATGAGCAGTTCTTC. This chain links TRBV30 with TRBJ2-1; 12 bases agree with TRBD2. The CDR3 runs to 14 residues. V lost 4 bases, J lost 8 bases, and 6 bases stayed unmatched. The germline V gene encodes CDR1 GTSNPN and CDR2 SVGIG (reference sequence).

This clone has only a few counts. The V call is TRBV27, the J call TRBJ2-1, with TRBD1 identical over 10 bases. Germline V gene lookup returns CDR1 MNHEY and CDR2 SMNVEV (reference sequence). This CDR3 spans 17 amino acids. J was trimmed by 4 bases and V by 6 bases; bases with no gene match: 12. CDR3 loop: CASRRYAGTGEYNEQFF. Written as DNA, the CDR3 is TGTGCCAGCAGACGCTACGCCGGGACAGGGGAATACAATGAGCAGTTCTTC.

The chain uses TRBV10-3 and TRBJ2-4; D possibly corresponds to TRBD1 (6 bases). The CDR3 loop spans 13 amino acids. The V gene's germline CDR1 is ENHRY and CDR2 SYGVKD. The V and J ends lost 6 bases and 6 bases respectively, with 12 bases between them. Here the CDR3 reads CAISGEGGNIQYF. CDR3 DNA sequence: TGTGCCATCAGCGGTGAAGGGGGAAACATTCAGTACTTC.

The gene calls are TRBV18 and TRBJ2-2, with 8 bases aligning to TRBD1. V lost 3 bases, J lost 6 bases, and 0 bases stayed unmatched. CDR1 is KGHSH and CDR2 is LQKENI in the germline V gene. The CDR3 is 13 amino acids. CDR3 DNA: TGTGCCAGCTCACCGACAGGGGCCGGGGAGCTGTTTTTT. Translating it yields CASSPTGAGELFF.

V is TRBV7-8 and J is TRBJ2-7; no definite D call. Germline CDR1 is SGHVS and CDR2 is FQNEAQ. Between the trimmed V and J ends, which lost 6 bases and 1 base, there was a span of 7 bases. The CDR3 is 12 amino acids. CDR3 in amino acids: CASSARSYEQYF. The CDR3 DNA follows: TGTGCCAGCAGTGCCAGGTCCTACGAGCAGTACTTC.

The chain links TRBV5-4 to TRBJ2-7; no definite D call. The CDR3 totals 16 residues. The germline V gene encodes CDR1 SGHNT and CDR2 YYREEE (reference sequence). Trimming left V 0 bases short and J 0 bases short, with 13 bases between. The CDR3 sequence is CASSLGARRSSYEQYF. Written as DNA, the CDR3 is TGTGCCAGCAGCTTGGGCGCTCGACGGAGCTCCTACGAGCAGTACTTC.

This chain joins TRBV5-5 and TRBJ2-3, with a possible D match to TRBD2 (5 bases). CDR1 is SGHKS, CDR2 YYEKEE, per germline (reference sequence). V gave up 0 bases and J gave up 2 bases, with 13 bases separating them. The CDR3 runs 16 residues. The DNA for the CDR3 is TGTGCCAGCAGCTTGGGCCTTAATCGGGACACAGATACGCAGTATTTT. Amino acids: CASSLGLNRDTDTQYF.

CDR3 nucleotides: TGTGCCAGTCGACTAGCGGGAGGAGGGGGTACGCAGTATTTT. This translates into CASRLAGGGGTQYF. The chain couples TRBV28 to TRBJ2-3, with TRBD2 matching over 13 bases. After removal of 9 bases from V and 8 bases from J, the junction contained 8 bases not matched to a gene. The CDR3 extends over 14 amino acids. Germline CDR1 and CDR2: MDHEN and SYDVKM.

The genes are TRBV18 and TRBJ2-3; no clear D. The germline V and J ends were trimmed by 7 bases and 5 bases, with 7 bases remaining between them. Germline values: CDR1 KGHSH, CDR2 LQKENI. The CDR3 extends over 11 amino acids. CDR3: CASLSGDTQYF. CDR3 DNA sequence: TGTGCCAGCTTATCGGGAGATACGCAGTATTTT. The full variable domain, with the rest looked up from reference TRBV18 and TRBJ2-3, is NAGVMQNPRHLVRRRGQEARLRCSPMKGHSHVYWYRQLPEEGLKFMVYLQKENIIDESGMPKERFSAEFPKEGPSILRIQQVVRGDSAAYFCASLSGDTQYFGPGTRLTVL.

The gene calls are TRBV5-4 and TRBJ1-4; 12 bases match TRBD1. The CDR3 has 15 amino acids. CDR1 is SGHNT and CDR2 is YYREEE in the germline V gene (reference sequence). V dropped 4 bases and J dropped 7; count of bases not matched to a gene: 5. The CDR3 sequence: CASSRDRGRVEKLFF. The DNA of the CDR3 is TGTGCCAGCAGCAGGGACAGGGGGCGCGTTGAAAAACTGTTTTTT.

The chain is built from TRBV7-2 and TRBJ2-7, with D unresolved. From germline, CDR1 is SGHTA and CDR2 FQGNSA. The CDR3 spans 14 residues. CDR3 region: CATSEQTASYEQYF. DNA of the CDR3: TGTGCGACATCAGAACAGACGGCATCCTACGAGCAGTACTTC.

CDR3 region: CASSFGGISTDTQYF. The CDR3 DNA reads TGTGCCAGCAGCTTCGGAGGGATTAGCACAGATACGCAGTATTTT. The chain joins TRBV7-6 to TRBJ2-3; D is perhaps TRBD2 (6 bases). The CDR3 runs to 15 residues. In germline, CDR1 is SGHVS, CDR2 FNYEAQ. Between the trimmed V and J ends, which lost 3 bases and 0 bases, there was a span of 10 bases.

This clone was seen more than once but under ten times. This chain joins TRBV7-8 and TRBJ2-7, with TRBD2 matching over 13 bases. The junction had 2 bases not matched to a gene; V was cut back by 5 bases and J by 1 base. Germline CDR1 reads SGHVS; CDR2 reads FQNEAQ. This CDR3 has 15 amino acids. CDR3 in amino acids: CASSQGLAGSYEQYF. The CDR3 DNA follows: TGTGCCAGCAGCCAGGGACTAGCGGGATCCTACGAGCAGTACTTC.

The V gene is TRBV5-8, the J gene TRBJ1-1; D is unresolved. CDR3 size: 13 residues. V was shortened by 1 base and J by 3 bases, with 7 bases between the two germline ends. Germline V gene lookup returns CDR1 SGHTS and CDR2 YDEGEE. Here the CDR3 DNA reads TGTGCCAGCAGCTTGTACATGGACACTGAAGCTTTCTTT. Its protein is CASSLYMDTEAFF.

The chain carries TRBV5-1 and TRBJ1-1; D gene uncertain. The ends were cut back, 1 base at V and 5 bases at J, with 12 bases in the middle. The germline CDR1 and CDR2 sequences are SGHRS and YFSETQ. The CDR3 runs to 14 residues. The CDR3 spells CASSLSPVGTEAFF. The CDR3 DNA follows: TGCGCCAGCAGCTTGTCGCCCGTCGGGACTGAAGCTTTCTTT. Using reference TRBV5-1 and TRBJ1-1 for the parts outside the CDR3, the full variable domain is KAGVTQTPRYLIKTRGQQVTLSCSPISGHRSVSWYQQTPGQGLQFLFEYFSETQRNKGNFPGRFSGRQFSNSRSEMNVSTLELGDSALYLCASSLSPVGTEAFFGQGTRLTVV.

This chain joins TRBV7-8 and TRBJ1-1; D is possibly TRBD1 (5 bases). Germline V gives CDR1 SGHVS, CDR2 FQNEAQ. The V gene lost 5 bases and the J gene lost 5 bases, with 18 bases spanning the gap. This CDR3 region has 15 residues. The chain's CDR3 is CASSPWRTRGTEAFF. CDR3 sequence (DNA): TGTGCCAGCAGCCCCTGGCGGACACGAGGTACTGAAGCTTTCTTT.

The chain carries TRBV6-6 and TRBJ1-1; 9 bases are shared with TRBD1. The CDR3 runs to 13 residues. V lost 6 bases and J lost 5; bases outside the gene matches: 4. Germline V gives CDR1 MNHNY, CDR2 SVGAGI (reference sequence). Here the CDR3 DNA reads TGTGCCAGCAGGGGGACAGGGCGAACTGAAGCTTTCTTT. Residues: CASRGTGRTEAFF.

CDR3 nucleotide sequence: TGCGCCAGCAGCTTGGAGACTAGTATCGATGAGCAGTTCTTC. Its protein is CASSLETSIDEQFF. The chain employs TRBV5-1 and TRBJ2-1, with D tentatively TRBD2 (6 bases). Germline assignment: CDR1 SGHRS and CDR2 YFSETQ. This CDR3 has 14 amino acids. V was pared by 0 bases and J by 8 bases, with 12 bases between.

The chain employs TRBV5-1 and TRBJ2-1; 10 bases are a match to TRBD2. The CDR3 is 14 amino acids. V lost 3 bases, J lost 6 bases, and 3 bases stayed unmatched. The V gene's germline CDR1 is SGHRS and CDR2 YFSETQ. CDR3 protein: CASSWTSGTNEQFF. Here the CDR3 DNA reads TGCGCCAGCAGCTGGACTAGCGGAACCAATGAGCAGTTCTTC.

V gene TRBV7-8 combines with J gene TRBJ1-1, with D unclear. V was trimmed by 3 bases and J by 6 bases, leaving 11 bases between them. The V gene's germline CDR1 is SGHVS and CDR2 FQNEAQ. CDR3 size: 13 residues. The CDR3 region has the DNA TGTGCCAGCAGCTTTTACCGACAACCTGAAGCTTTCTTT. Encoded protein: CASSFYRQPEAFF.

The genes are TRBV5-1 and TRBJ2-1, with D possibly TRBD1 on 6 matching bases. Germline V gives CDR1 SGHRS, CDR2 YFSETQ. This CDR3 spans 19 amino acids. Trimming cost V 1 base and J 0 bases, with 20 bases left between them. The CDR3 here is CASSLFQGTSPFSYNEQFF. The CDR3 DNA reads as TGCGCCAGCAGCTTGTTCCAGGGGACCAGCCCGTTCTCCTACAATGAGCAGTTCTTC.

The chain links TRBV29-1 to TRBJ2-7; 9 bases map to TRBD1. This CDR3 contains 13 residues. The trim removed 5 bases at V and 4 bases at J, leaving 6 bases unmatched. Germline assignment: CDR1 SQVTM and CDR2 ANQGSEA. In nucleotides, the CDR3 is TGCAGCGTTTCGGGACAGGGACTATACGAGCAGTACTTC. Protein: CSVSGQGLYEQYF.

This clone has more than one count but fewer than ten. J is TRBJ2-1 and V is TRBV19, with D maybe TRBD1 (5 bases). V was trimmed by 4 bases and J by 12 bases, leaving 10 bases between them. Germline CDR1 and CDR2: LNHDA and SQIVND (reference sequence). The CDR3 is 11 residues long. The CDR3 loop is CASSKGPGQFF. CDR3 nucleotide sequence: TGTGCCAGTAGTAAGGGGCCCGGGCAGTTCTTC.